The 8 T cell receptor beta chains presented below share a single source sample, sequenced in a study of blood T cell repertoires in COVID-19. Clones were read by immunoSEQ multiplex PCR, and TCRdb kept only the in-frame ones, dropping some. The sample shows tens of thousands of clones, about 80% of them seen only once. Sequencing was performed on peripheral blood. The receptors originated from a young man with COVID-19, enrolled during active disease.

About this clone: Distinct nucleotide sequences in the sample also encode this CDR3. CDR3 sequence: CASSQGQGGQPQHF. The DNA for the CDR3 is TGCGCCAGCAGCCAAGGACAGGGTGGGCAGCCCCAGCATTTT. V usage is TRBV4-1 and J usage is TRBJ1-5; 7 bases are shared with TRBD1. From germline, CDR1 is MGHRA and CDR2 YSYEKL. V shed 1 base, J shed 7 bases, and the junction held 4 bases outside the gene matches. The CDR3 is 14 residues long.

This chain links TRBV27 with TRBJ1-1; D unresolved. CDR3 length equals 14 residues. CDR1 and CDR2 from the germline V gene are MNHEY and SMNVEV (reference sequence). Deletions cut 4 bases from V and 0 bases from J, with 9 bases between. CDR3 nucleotide sequence: TGTGCCAGCAGTTCGGACTTTATGAACACTGAAGCTTTCTTT. Protein sequence: CASSSDFMNTEAFF.

J is TRBJ2-7 and V is TRBV11-3; D gene ambiguous. This CDR3 comprises 12 residues. Trimming cost V 5 bases and J 2 bases, with 7 bases left between them. Germline lookup yields CDR1 SGHNT and CDR2 YENEEA. The CDR3: CASSQRPYEQYF. The CDR3 DNA sequence: TGTGCCAGCAGCCAGAGGCCCTACGAGCAGTACTTC.

V gene TRBV19 combines with J gene TRBJ1-1; 8 bases agree with TRBD1. This CDR3 spans 13 amino acids. CDR1 is LNHDA and CDR2 is SQIVND in the germline V gene (reference sequence). J lost 6 bases, V lost 4 bases, and 4 bases had no gene match. CDR3 sequence (DNA): TGTGCCAGTAGTAACAGGGGGAAGCCTGAAGCTTTCTTT. Translation gives CASSNRGKPEAFF.

In DNA form, the CDR3 reads TGTGCCAGCAGCGTATCGGGGGCTGGAAACACCATATATTTT. Protein sequence: CASSVSGAGNTIYF. The chain links TRBV9 to TRBJ1-3; D possibly corresponds to TRBD1 (5 bases). The CDR3 is made up of 14 amino acids. CDR1 is SGDLS, CDR2 YYNGEE, per germline. V was shortened by 1 base and J by 2 bases, with 7 bases between the two germline ends.

The J gene is TRBJ2-4, the V gene TRBV14; tentative D call: TRBD2 (6 bases). V gave up 4 bases and J gave up 8 bases, with 33 bases separating them. Germline loops: CDR1 SGHDN, CDR2 FVKESK. This CDR3 is 20 amino acids long. The CDR3 region has the DNA TGTGCCAGCAGCCCAATCAGGAGGGCCGACAAAAGAATGTCCGTAGACATTCAGTACTTC. Its translation: CASSPIRRADKRMSVDIQYF.

The chain employs TRBV28 and TRBJ1-1; possibly TRBD1 for D (5 bases). The germline V and J ends were trimmed by 3 bases and 7 bases, with 15 bases remaining between them. Per the germline V gene, CDR1 is MDHEN and CDR2 is SYDVKM. The CDR3 length is 14 residues. CDR3 sequence: CASSFSGGTREAFF. In DNA, the CDR3 is TGTGCCAGCAGTTTCTCTGGGGGGACCCGTGAAGCTTTCTTT. The whole variable domain, remainder taken from reference TRBV28 and TRBJ1-1, is DVKVTQSSRYLVKRTGEKVFLECVQDMDHENMFWYRQDPGLGLRLIYFSYDVKMKEKGDIPEGYSVSREKKERFSLILESASTNQTSMYLCASSFSGGTREAFFGQGTRLTVV.

The chain recombines TRBV3-1 (or the pseudogene TRBV3-2) with TRBJ2-5; D call uncertain. Trimming cost V 0 bases and J 7 bases, with 9 bases left between them. The CDR3 runs to 13 residues. Germline lookup yields CDR1 LGHDT and CDR2 YNNKEL (reference sequence). DNA for the CDR3: TGTGCCAGCAGCCAAGAACCCGTGCGGACCCAGTACTTC. It codes for CASSQEPVRTQYF.